These 3 T cell receptor beta chains originate from one sample sequenced in a study of T cells in Graves' hyperthyroidism and ophthalmopathy. Amplified TCR beta CDR3 regions came from RNA transcripts. HTBI primers were used for first-round RT-PCR of the TCR CDR3. TCRdb reprocessed the multiplex PCR reads with MiXCR, giving one entry per CDR3 protein. The sample yields around 300,000 distinct CDR3 sequences, roughly 13% seen once. Sequenced input: blood. The receptors were gathered from a woman in her thirties or forties with Graves' hyperthyroidism.

This clonotype has a handful of counts. V is TRBV4-1 and J is TRBJ1-5; the match to TRBD1 covers 7 bases. Trimming removed 1 base from V and 0 bases from J; junction bases left unmatched: 6. The CDR3 spans 17 residues. Germline V gene data show CDR1 as MGHRA and CDR2 as YSYEKL. CDR3 nucleotides: TGCGCCAGCAGCCAAGGACAGGGCTTCCTTAGCAATCAGCCCCAGCATTTT. It encodes CASSQGQGFLSNQPQHF.

This clonotype was counted at least ten times. V and J are TRBV12-3 or TRBV12-4 and TRBJ1-1; D is undetermined. The ends were cut back, 2 bases at V and 11 bases at J, with 15 bases in the middle. The CDR3 length is 13 residues. This CDR3 reads CASSLMALQLAFF. CDR3 coding DNA: TGTGCCAGCAGTTTAATGGCCCTTCAGTTGGCTTTCTTT.

This clonotype has ten or more counts. This chain connects TRBV28 to TRBJ2-1; 8 nucleotides line up with TRBD2. This CDR3 is 14 amino acids long. The germline V gene encodes CDR1 MDHEN and CDR2 SYDVKM. Germline trimming cut 2 bases from V and 6 bases from J; bases unmatched to any gene: 3. Here the CDR3 reads CASSLTGGSNEQFF. The CDR3 coding sequence is TGTGCCAGCAGTTTAACGGGAGGGTCCAATGAGCAGTTCTTC.